This entry describes one T cell receptor beta chain. The clone's antigen remains unknown. The record has no base qualities; no much larger clone is one base away. This specimen belongs to a study of T cells in Graves' hyperthyroidism and ophthalmopathy (dated 2019 in TCRdb). Looking at the study overall: Peripheral blood samples were taken at initial diagnosis, before any treatment was given. The paper describes TCR Vbeta CDR3 sequencing of 135 peripheral blood samples, made up of 40 to 45 ophthalmopathy patients, some 80 hyperthyroidism patients and around 17 progressor patients. To identify distinguishing TCR V-J signatures, a discovery cohort of 100 or so patients was used, comprising some 45 with Graves' ophthalmopathy and some 60 with stable Graves' hyperthyroidism. In several Graves' hyperthyroidism patients, the study also compared T-cell repertoires from thyroid tissue with T-cell repertoires from blood. Once sampling was done, hyperthyroidism patients were given methimazole at a starting dose of 30 mg daily, whereas ophthalmopathy patients were given high-dose intravenous methylprednisolone. An independent validation cohort of under 20 hyperthyroidism patients and approximately 17 patients who later progressed to ophthalmopathy tested prospective prediction of ophthalmopathy. The 100 discovery patients were randomly divided into training and test sets at a 7:3 ratio.

The TCR beta CDR3 regions were amplified from RNA transcripts. The TCR CDR3 was subjected to a first round of RT-PCR using the HTBI primer set and the Qiagen OneStep RT-PCR kit. A second multiplex PCR round built the libraries, followed by size selection and purification. The libraries were sequenced on an Illumina HiSeq2000 using paired-end 100 bp reads. In the original analysis: SOAPnuke was used to process the raw data, throwing out any read that contained adapters or uncalled bases, had a mean Phred below 15, or lacked an exact constant-primer or identifier match. COPE v1.2.5 was used to merge the high-quality paired reads, and each unique nucleotide sequence was defined as a clonotype. MiTCR v1.1 was used to align clonotypes to the IMGT TRBV, TRBD and TRBJ reference segments. The analysis included only V-J combinations with a frequency above 0.0001, which together covered more than 99% of the repertoires. A TCS score was defined as the ratio of F50 (clonal expansion) to E x V (chaos), with BLOSUM62-based TCRdist applied between CDR3 peptides within each V-J. Welch's t-statistics and random forest reduced approximately 520 V-J features to about 12, which were used in a naive Bayes classifier (R e1071). TCRdb reprocessed the public reads (quality trimming at Q25 with fastp, clone calling with MiXCR) and kept in-frame beta chains. Rows are combined by CDR3 protein, so each entry shows the most common genes and DNA. These V and J calls derive from TCRdb rather than the authors' analysis. The sample table holds approximately 400,000 distinct CDR3 sequences, of which approximately 15% were seen once. The ten top clones hold 25% to 30% of the sample.

V is shortened by 3 bases, J by 3 bases, and the region joining them spans 12 bases. The germline V gene (reference sequence) supplies CDR1 LNHDA and CDR2 SQIVND. The CDR3 runs 14 residues from the cysteine to the phenylalanine. Only the CDR3 part of the read is kept: 42 bases, read in frame from the first base. The hyperthyroidism patients were between 18 and 65 years old and newly diagnosed, with a disease duration of less than 2 months. Exclusion was applied to patients with uncontrolled infections, other autoimmune diseases, pregnancy or lactation. Diagnoses relied on clinical symptoms, serum thyroxine and TRAb, thyroid ultrasound and orbital computed tomography. Blood from progressor patients was collected at the time of first diagnosis with hyperthyroidism, before any ophthalmopathy symptoms had appeared. Ficoll-Paque density gradient centrifugation was used to isolate PBMCs from around 10 ml of fresh peripheral blood. Progressor patients were defined as those initially diagnosed with Graves' hyperthyroidism in whom ophthalmopathy developed during follow-up. Total RNA was extracted with Trizol reagent, and quality was checked on an Agilent 2100 Bioanalyzer.

Paper-wide results and their limitations: During validation, the model predicted progression to ophthalmopathy a median of approximately 7 months ahead of onset, with around 70% sensitivity and under 85% specificity. In cross-validation, a model built on a 13 V-J signature told ophthalmopathy apart from stable hyperthyroidism with 87.88% sensitivity and about 81% specificity, and in testing the same model reached 80%/75%. Most expanded thyroid clonotypes (frequency above 0.001) were also detected in blood, suggesting blood repertoires may reflect thyroid immune responses. Sample size was not statistically predetermined, and blinding of investigators to group allocation was not performed.

The rearrangement combines TRBV19 with TRBJ2-7; the D segment may tentatively be TRBD1 or TRBD2, each giving 6 matched bases. The clonotype was recovered from a woman under 30 with Graves' hyperthyroidism that later progressed to Graves' ophthalmopathy. Sequenced: blood. The CDR3 protein sequence reads: CASSIGGIGYEQYF. The bases are TGTGCCAGTAGTATCGGGGGCATTGGCTACGAGCAGTACTTC.